Shown below are 29 T cell receptor beta chains from a single sample sequenced in a study of cytomegalovirus exposure and HLA in healthy donors. Only in-frame clones appear in the TCRdb table, and some are missing; sequencing was by immunoSEQ multiplex PCR. The repertoire includes about 160,000 clones, about 88% of them detected once, and approximately 2.2% sits in the top ten. The sequenced material came from PBMCs. These TCRs come from a woman under 30 in good health and CMV-seronegative.

The rearrangement joins TRBV2 to TRBJ2-2; 9 bases agree with TRBD2. Germline loops: CDR1 SNHLY, CDR2 FYNNEI. With 4 bases clipped from V and 4 bases from J, the junction kept 7 bases outside the gene matches. This CDR3 comprises 16 residues. CDR3 sequence reads: CASSVRSSGTTGELFF. The CDR3 bases are TGTGCCAGCAGTGTAAGATCTAGCGGGACCACCGGGGAGCTGTTTTTT.

The CDR3 bases are TGTGCCAGCAGCACTCAGGGAGGGTGGATGGAGACCCAGTACTTC. It encodes CASSTQGGWMETQYF. The gene calls are TRBV7-9 and TRBJ2-5; 7 bases match TRBD2. This CDR3 is built from 15 residues. CDR1 is SEHNR and CDR2 is FQNEAQ in the germline V gene (reference sequence). The V and J ends lost 5 bases and 5 bases, in that order; junction bases with no gene match: 11.

J is TRBJ1-5 and V is TRBV7-8; maybe TRBD1 (5 bases). The V end lost 1 base, the J end lost 6 bases, and 13 bases lay between the germline ends. The CDR3 covers 15 residues. Germline lookup yields CDR1 SGHVS and CDR2 FQNEAQ. The CDR3 DNA reads TGTGCCAGCAGCTTAGTTGGGCAGGGTGTTCAGCCCCAGCATTTT. Protein: CASSLVGQGVQPQHF.

The V gene is TRBV11-2, the J gene TRBJ2-2; 9 nucleotides agree with TRBD2. V trimming: 4 bases; J trimming: 4 bases; junction bases outside the gene matches: 13. The germline V gene encodes CDR1 SGHAT and CDR2 FQNNGV. The CDR3 contains 18 residues. The CDR3 DNA reads TGTGCCAGCAGCTCTGCACGGGAACTAGCGGGTGCCACCGGGGAGCTGTTTTTT. It translates to CASSSARELAGATGELFF.

This clone has only a few counts. The chain uses TRBV4-1 and TRBJ1-5, with D unclear. V was trimmed by 0 bases and J by 0 bases, leaving 9 bases between them. The CDR3 extends over 16 amino acids. The germline V gene encodes CDR1 MGHRA and CDR2 YSYEKL. Written as DNA, the CDR3 is TGCGCCAGCAGCCAAGATCGTGGGCATAGCAATCAGCCCCAGCATTTT. Translation gives CASSQDRGHSNQPQHF.

This clone was detected only once. The V and J genes are TRBV7-2 and TRBJ2-5; 10 bases are shared with TRBD1. The J segment lost 2 bases and the V segment lost 6 bases, leaving 3 bases of the junction unmatched. From germline, CDR1 is SGHTA and CDR2 FQGNSA. This CDR3 has 14 residues. DNA of the CDR3: TGTGCCAGCAGTCTGGACAGGGGGCAAGAGACCCAGTACTTC. This sequence encodes CASSLDRGQETQYF.

V is TRBV9 and J is TRBJ2-1; possibly TRBD2 for D (6 bases). CDR3 size: 16 residues. V dropped 4 bases and J dropped 7 bases, with 21 bases sitting between them. In germline, CDR1 is SGDLS, CDR2 YYNGEE. The CDR3 DNA is TGTGCCAGCAGCCCGCCCCCTAGCGAGAACAATAATGAGCAGTTCTTC. Residues: CASSPPPSENNNEQFF.

This chain joins TRBV15 and TRBJ2-7, with 12 bases fitting TRBD1. J gave up 5 bases and V 1 base, and 6 bases lay outside the gene matches. The CDR3 runs to 16 residues. The germline V gene has CDR1 LNHNV and CDR2 YYDKDF (reference sequence). The CDR3 spells CATSRGGTGGRDEQYF. The CDR3 DNA reads TGTGCCACCAGCAGAGGCGGGACAGGGGGCCGGGACGAGCAGTACTTC.

The J gene is TRBJ1-1, the V gene TRBV4-3; 7 bases are shared with TRBD1. From germline, CDR1 is LGHNA and CDR2 YSLEER. The CDR3 spans 16 residues. The junction had 5 bases not matched to a gene; V was cut back by 1 base and J by 0 bases. In DNA, the CDR3 is TGCGCCAGCAGCCAAGGAAGGGACAGATTGAACACTGAAGCTTTCTTT. It yields the protein CASSQGRDRLNTEAFF.

The chain is built from TRBV2 and TRBJ2-4; tentatively, D is TRBD1 (6 bases). The germline V and J ends were trimmed by 6 bases and 0 bases, with 18 bases remaining between them. The CDR3 sequence is 17 residues long. The germline V gene has CDR1 SNHLY and CDR2 FYNNEI. CDR3 sequence: CASRTGTFPLAKNIQYF. DNA of the CDR3: TGTGCCAGCAGAACAGGGACCTTCCCCCTAGCCAAAAACATTCAGTACTTC.

The chain employs TRBV29-1 and TRBJ2-7; 9 bases align to TRBD1. There are 15 residues in the CDR3. CDR1 and CDR2 from the germline V gene are SQVTM and ANQGSEA. V lost 6 bases and J lost 1; bases outside the gene matches: 10. CDR3 loop: CSVVMGDRASYEQYF. CDR3 sequence (DNA): TGCAGCGTGGTGATGGGGGACAGGGCTTCCTACGAGCAGTACTTC.

The rearrangement links TRBV10-1 to TRBJ2-7; D might be TRBD2 (5 bases). Between the trimmed V and J ends, which lost 3 bases and 4 bases, there was a span of 13 bases. Germline CDR1 WNHNN, CDR2 SYGVQD (reference sequence). The CDR3 loop spans 14 amino acids. The CDR3 sequence is CASSDGPRAYEQYF. As DNA, the CDR3 is TGCGCCAGCAGTGATGGACCGAGGGCATACGAGCAGTACTTC.

The chain couples TRBV5-1 to TRBJ1-5, with D maybe TRBD1 (5 bases). From germline, CDR1 is SGHRS and CDR2 YFSETQ. The CDR3 is 15 amino acids. V was pared by 1 base and J by 0 bases, with 8 bases between. The CDR3 region has the DNA TGCGCCAGCAGCTTGACAGGTTCTAGCAATCAGCCCCAGCATTTT. Protein product: CASSLTGSSNQPQHF.

The chain has TRBV7-9 and TRBJ2-3; D remains ambiguous. Germline V gene sequence: CDR1 SEHNR, CDR2 FQNEAQ (reference sequence). V was cut by 4 bases and J by 0 bases, with 8 bases left in between. The CDR3 is 14 residues long. The DNA of the CDR3 is TGTGCCAGCAGCTGGCGGTCTAGCACAGATACGCAGTATTTT. Protein: CASSWRSSTDTQYF.

This clone was found once. This rearrangement joins TRBV5-8 to TRBJ2-1; TRBD1 matches 12 bases. With 6 bases clipped from V and 7 bases from J, the junction kept 8 bases outside the gene matches. There are 15 residues in the CDR3. The V gene's germline CDR1 is SGHTS and CDR2 YDEGEE. DNA of the CDR3: TGTGCCAGCATCCACAGGGACAGGGGGCGGAATGAGCAGTTCTTC. It codes for CASIHRDRGRNEQFF.

The V gene is TRBV19, the J gene TRBJ1-5; 7 positions match TRBD1. V gave up 6 bases and J gave up 4 bases; unmatched junction bases: 12. The germline V gene encodes CDR1 LNHDA and CDR2 SQIVND (reference sequence). This CDR3 contains 16 residues. This CDR3 reads CASRPIYLQGNQPQHF. As DNA, the CDR3 is TGTGCCAGTAGACCGATTTACCTACAGGGGAATCAGCCCCAGCATTTT.

The chain has TRBV5-1 and TRBJ1-1, with D possibly being TRBD1 (6 bases). The CDR3 spans 17 residues. Trimming removed 2 bases from V and 4 bases from J, with 21 bases in between. Germline V gene data show CDR1 as SGHRS and CDR2 as YFSETQ. This CDR3 is CASSFGGHLVRSTEAFF. CDR3 nucleotide sequence: TGCGCCAGCAGCTTTGGGGGACACTTAGTTCGGAGCACTGAAGCTTTCTTT.

This chain links TRBV5-6 with TRBJ2-5; 12 nucleotides align to TRBD2. The junction had 15 bases not matched to a gene; V was cut back by 2 bases and J by 7 bases. This CDR3 spans 18 amino acids. The germline CDR1 and CDR2 sequences are SGHDT and YYEEEE. In DNA form, the CDR3 reads TGTGCCAGCAGCTTCCGGTTACTAGCGGGAGGCCGGGGGGGGACCCAGTACTTC. It is translated as CASSFRLLAGGRGGTQYF.

J is TRBJ1-5 and V is TRBV5-6, with a weak D call TRBD1 (5 bases). Germline CDR1 and CDR2: SGHDT and YYEEEE. The CDR3 covers 17 residues. The V gene lost 5 bases and the J gene lost 2 bases, with 20 bases spanning the gap. The CDR3 loop is CASSYRGSQGGNQPQHF. The CDR3 DNA reads as TGTGCCAGCAGTTATAGGGGATCCCAGGGTGGCAATCAGCCCCAGCATTTT.

The chain combines TRBV5-1 with TRBJ1-2; the match to TRBD1 covers 9 bases. This CDR3 is built from 13 residues. Germline V CDR1 and CDR2: SGHRS, YFSETQ. V was pared by 4 bases and J by 3 bases, with 1 base of the junction left unmatched. The CDR3, as DNA: TGCGCCAGCAGCCGGACAGGGGACTATGGCTACACCTTC. Translated, it gives CASSRTGDYGYTF. The full variable domain, completed using reference TRBV5-1 and TRBJ1-2, is KAGVTQTPRYLIKTRGQQVTLSCSPISGHRSVSWYQQTPGQGLQFLFEYFSETQRNKGNFPGRFSGRQFSNSRSEMNVSTLELGDSALYLCASSRTGDYGYTFGSGTRLTVV.

This sequence joins TRBV2 and TRBJ2-7, with 7 bases matching TRBD1. CDR3 size: 14 residues. J gave up 6 bases and V 6 bases, and 11 bases lay outside the gene matches. In germline, CDR1 is SNHLY, CDR2 FYNNEI. CDR3 protein: CASSTRRQGFEQYF. CDR3 in DNA: TGTGCCAGCAGCACCCGGCGACAGGGTTTCGAGCAGTACTTC.

The J gene is TRBJ1-3, the V gene TRBV5-1; D is uncertain. The germline CDR1 and CDR2 sequences are SGHRS and YFSETQ. V lost 3 bases and J 4 bases, leaving 14 bases between the germline ends. The CDR3 spans 15 residues. The chain's CDR3 is CASSSGGMAGNTIYF. The DNA of the CDR3 is TGCGCCAGCAGCTCGGGCGGGATGGCAGGAAACACCATATATTTT.

The V gene is TRBV18, the J gene TRBJ1-1; 8 bases are shared with TRBD1. V lost 4 bases to trimming and J lost 6 bases; unmatched junction nucleotides: 1. The CDR3 covers 12 residues. Germline V gene data show CDR1 as KGHSH and CDR2 as LQKENI. The CDR3 loop is CASSQDRAEAFF. For the CDR3, the DNA is TGTGCCAGCTCACAGGACAGGGCTGAAGCTTTCTTT. Combining the CDR3 with reference TRBV18 and TRBJ1-1 gives the whole variable domain NAGVMQNPRHLVRRRGQEARLRCSPMKGHSHVYWYRQLPEEGLKFMVYLQKENIIDESGMPKERFSAEFPKEGPSILRIQQVVRGDSAAYFCASSQDRAEAFFGQGTRLTVV.

This chain links TRBV7-9 with TRBJ2-1; 7 positions match TRBD1. The V segment lost 0 bases and the J segment 0 bases; nucleotides outside the gene matches: 5. Germline lookup yields CDR1 SEHNR and CDR2 FQNEAQ (reference sequence). This CDR3 is 17 amino acids long. This CDR3 is CASSLARTGSSYNEQFF. The CDR3 DNA is TGTGCCAGCAGCTTAGCGCGGACAGGAAGCTCCTACAATGAGCAGTTCTTC. Filled out from reference TRBV7-9 and TRBJ2-1, the complete variable domain reads DTGVSQNPRHKITKRGQNVTFRCDPISEHNRLYWYRQTLGQGPEFLTYFQNEAQLEKSRLLSDRFSAERPKGSFSTLEIQRTEQGDSAMYLCASSLARTGSSYNEQFFGPGTRLTVL.

The rearrangement joins TRBV7-6 to TRBJ2-1; 7 bases match TRBD2. Trimming cost V 1 base and J 5 bases; bases outside gene matches: 11. CDR3 length: 17 residues. The germline gives CDR1 SGHVS, CDR2 FNYEAQ. The CDR3 region has the DNA TGTGCCAGCAGCTTAGAGAGACTAGCCACCCTAAACAATGAGCAGTTCTTC. It translates to CASSLERLATLNNEQFF.

J is TRBJ1-5 and V is TRBV6-1; 12 bases are shared with TRBD1. CDR3 length: 17 amino acids. CDR1 is MNHNS and CDR2 is SASEGT in the germline V gene. V was clipped by 4 bases and J by 11 bases; unmatched bases: 15. This CDR3 reads CASSVFGGTGGEGTQHF. Written as DNA, the CDR3 is TGTGCCAGCAGTGTGTTCGGTGGGACAGGGGGCGAGGGGACCCAGCATTTT.

This rearrangement joins TRBV7-3 to TRBJ2-3, with 10 nucleotides matching TRBD1. Germline V lookup: CDR1 SGHTA, CDR2 FQGTGA. The length of the CDR3 is 20 residues. Trimming at V came to 0 bases and at J to 0 bases, leaving 12 bases not matched to a gene. CDR3 protein: CASSLTGTGVFGPSTDTQYF. In DNA, the CDR3 is TGTGCCAGCAGCTTAACGGGGACAGGGGTATTTGGGCCTAGCACAGATACGCAGTATTTT.

The chain carries TRBV29-1 and TRBJ2-6; 7 nucleotides agree with TRBD1. Unmatched junction bases numbered 2, after V lost 3 bases and J lost 0 bases. The CDR3 is 15 amino acids. CDR1 is SQVTM, CDR2 ANQGSEA, per germline. CDR3 nucleotides: TGCAGCGTTGAGACAGGGTACTCTGGGGCCAACGTCCTGACTTTC. Translation gives CSVETGYSGANVLTF.

This chain links TRBV11-2 with TRBJ2-3, with TRBD2 as a possible D gene (6 bases). V was pared by 8 bases and J by 1 base, with 7 bases between. There are 12 residues in the CDR3. Germline V gene lookup returns CDR1 SGHAT and CDR2 FQNNGV. The CDR3: CASRGGTDTQYF. The CDR3 DNA sequence: TGTGCCAGCCGCGGGGGCACAGATACGCAGTATTTT.